The clone carrying this TCR beta chain was observed at least ten times. Its antigen is unknown. The sample belongs to a study of T-cell memory formation after mild COVID-19. Study-level findings and limits: The second-wave clones peaking on day 37 were not confirmed as SARS-CoV-2-specific. Contracting clones localized mainly to CM and EM when CD4+ and mainly to EMRA when CD8+. There was a balanced CD4/CD8 profile in clones contracting day 15 to 85, and later expanders leaned CD4+.

TCRdb re-analysed the 5' RACE reads in MiXCR, keeping a single row per CDR3 protein. The data contain about 240,000 distinct CDR3 sequences, approximately 9% of them singletons. CDR3 size: 11 residues. Trimming took off 6 bases at V and 5 bases at J, with 6 bases between the two ends. The germline CDR1 and CDR2 sequences are SGHRS and YFSETQ. Sequences were obtained from PBMCs or a T cell subset sorted from them (not recorded which). This receptor was taken from a man aged 18 to 30 who had mild COVID-19 (a few samples of this study predate the infection). Cell type and time point are not known. This chain uses TRBV5-1 with TRBJ2-1; D ambiguous. The CDR3 is CASIANNEQFF. The CDR3 bases are TGCGCCAGCATTGCCAACAATGAGCAGTTCTTC.